The rows below give T cell receptor beta chains drawn from one sample of a study of identical twins' blood T cells. One entry per CDR3 protein, called by TCRdb with MiXCR from the 5' RACE reads. Of roughly 340,000 distinct CDR3 sequences listed, more than 25% are singletons. The source material was PBMCs. Source of these receptors: a woman between 18 and 55 years old in good health. CDR3s include the opening cysteine and the closing phenylalanine or tryptophan. D genes are given only for firm matches. Clone size is not always given. Where it is, it says once, few, many or a class for expanded clones.

TRBD2	TRBV5-1	TRBJ2-2	-	CASSPQGSGTNTGELFF	TGCGCCAGCAGCCCCCAAGGTAGCGGGACGAACACCGGGGAGCTGTTTTTT
TRBD1	TRBV3-1	TRBJ2-4	few	CASSPRQGGVKNIQYF	TGTGCCAGCAGCCCGAGACAGGGTGGTGTCAAAAACATTCAGTACTTC
-	TRBV20-1	TRBJ1-3	-	CSARGQGGTIYF	TGCAGTGCTAGGGGGCAGGGAGGCACCATATATTTT
-	TRBV10-3	TRBJ1-1	few	CAISERQMNTEAFF	TGTGCCATCAGTGAGCGGCAAATGAACACTGAAGCTTTCTTT
-	TRBV3-1	TRBJ1-1	-	CASSQSSEAFF	TGTGCCAGCAGCCAATCTTCAGAAGCTTTCTTT
-	TRBV5-1	TRBJ1-5	few	CASSRGLNQPQHF	TGCGCCAGCAGCCGGGGGCTCAATCAGCCCCAGCATTTT
-	TRBV7-2	TRBJ2-3	-	CASSRGRLDTQYF	TGTGCCAGCAGCCGAGGGCGGCTAGATACGCAGTATTTT
TRBD2	TRBV29-1	TRBJ2-3	few	CSVARLAGVGADTQYF	TGCAGCGTTGCGAGACTAGCGGGAGTAGGGGCAGATACGCAGTATTTT
-	TRBV29-1	TRBJ1-2	few	CSAYWTLKRGYTF	TGCAGCGCCTACTGGACCCTCAAGAGAGGCTACACCTTC
-	TRBV20-1	TRBJ2-2	-	CSAPRGGSNTGELFF	TGCAGTGCCCCCAGGGGGGGGTCGAACACCGGGGAGCTGTTTTTT
-	TRBV5-1	TRBJ2-1	-	CASSRRLEERGNEQFF	TGCGCCAGCTCTCGCAGGCTAGAAGAGCGAGGCAATGAGCAGTTCTTC
-	TRBV20-1	TRBJ1-2	many	CSASRGGSNYGYTF	TGCAGTGCTTCCCGCGGGGGCAGTAACTATGGCTACACCTTC
TRBD2	TRBV3-1	TRBJ2-1	-	CASSYPGLEYNEQFF	TGTGCCAGCAGCTATCCGGGACTAGAGTACAATGAGCAGTTCTTC
-	TRBV27	TRBJ2-5	-	CASSSRSRPETQYF	TGTGCCAGCAGTTCACGGAGCAGGCCGGAGACCCAGTACTTC
TRBD2	TRBV14	TRBJ2-3	-	CASSPLIREGPTDTQYF	TGTGCCAGCAGCCCCTTGATACGGGAGGGCCCGACAGATACGCAGTATTTT
TRBD1	TRBV20-1	TRBJ2-7	few	CSARDSGTAAYEQYF	TGCAGTGCTAGAGATTCTGGGACAGCCGCCTACGAGCAGTACTTC
TRBD2	TRBV19	TRBJ2-1	few	CASSKLAGGYNEQFF	TGTGCCAGTAGTAAACTAGCGGGAGGCTACAATGAGCAGTTCTTC
-	TRBV29-1	TRBJ1-1	many	CSVNGPGIRTLNTEAFF	TGCAGCGTTAATGGACCCGGAATAAGAACCCTGAACACTGAAGCTTTCTTT
-	TRBV6-6	TRBJ1-6	-	CASSYNRLNNSPLHF	TGTGCCAGCAGTTATAACAGATTGAATAATTCACCCCTCCACTTT
-	TRBV29-1	TRBJ2-7	few	CSVGDDYEQYF	TGCAGCGTTGGAGACGACTACGAGCAGTACTTC
TRBD1	TRBV4-3	TRBJ1-1	many	CASSSQGGIGTEAFF	TGCGCCAGCAGCTCCCAGGGGGGAATTGGGACTGAAGCTTTCTTT
-	TRBV9	TRBJ2-4	once	CASSVGPGDAKNIQYF	TGTGCCAGCAGCGTAGGTCCCGGGGATGCCAAAAACATTCAGTACTTC
-	TRBV3-1	TRBJ1-1	-	CASTLGSREAFF	TGTGCCAGCACCTTAGGCTCCCGTGAAGCTTTCTTT
TRBD2	TRBV11-2	TRBJ2-1	-	CASSPPVAGDPSEQFF	TGTGCCAGCAGCCCACCAGTAGCGGGAGACCCCAGTGAGCAGTTCTTC
TRBD2	TRBV29-1	TRBJ2-5	-	CSVTLREPRQETQYF	TGCAGCGTAACTTTGCGGGAGCCCCGACAAGAGACCCAGTACTTC
-	TRBV5-8	TRBJ1-6	few	CASSLRAGTNSPLHF	TGTGCCAGCAGCCTAAGGGCAGGGACAAATTCACCCCTCCACTTT
TRBD1	TRBV20-1	TRBJ2-2	-	CSARGPGGVNTGELFF	TGCAGTGCTAGAGGCCCAGGGGGCGTTAACACCGGGGAGCTGTTTTTT
-	TRBV29-1	TRBJ1-1	-	CSVSTALNTEAFF	TGCAGCGTATCGACAGCCTTGAACACTGAAGCTTTCTTT
-	TRBV12-3/TRBV12-4	TRBJ2-5	-	CASSLVPQGISQYF	TGTGCCAGCAGTTTAGTACCCCAGGGGATATCCCAGTACTTC